A selection of T cell receptor beta chains follows, all from one sample in a study of cytomegalovirus exposure and HLA in healthy donors. Method: immunoSEQ multiplex PCR; TCRdb's copy keeps in-frame clones and lacks some. The sample lists some 91,000 clones, 78% seen once, with less than 0.95% in the top ten. The material sequenced was PBMCs. The receptors were gathered from a woman aged 60 to 75 in good health and CMV-seronegative. Both conserved end residues are part of each CDR3. A D gene is named only where the DNA matches it firmly. Clone size is given for some rows only: seen once, a few or many times, or a class if the clone is expanded.

CDR3 | DNA | D | J | size | V
CASSWREGDYEQYF | TGTGCCAGCAGCTGGAGGGAGGGCGACTACGAGCAGTACTTC | TRBD2 | TRBJ2-7 | - | TRBV7-9
CSAPLGPRQFF | TGCAGTGCTCCCCTGGGCCCCAGGCAGTTCTTC | - | TRBJ2-1 | - | TRBV20-1
CASSLGGGDGYTF | TGTGCCAGCAGCTTAGGTGGCGGGGATGGCTACACCTTC | - | TRBJ1-2 | - | TRBV7-6
CASSYPLGGTGELFF | TGTGCCAGCAGTTACCCCCTAGGGGGAACCGGGGAGCTGTTTTTT | - | TRBJ2-2 | few | TRBV6-6
CASTTRFRDIQETQYF | TGCGCCAGCACCACTCGATTCCGGGACATCCAAGAGACCCAGTACTTC | - | TRBJ2-5 | - | TRBV5-1
CASSYGTYGYTF | TGTGCCAGCAGTTACGGCACCTATGGCTACACCTTC | - | TRBJ1-2 | - | TRBV6-5
CASSPGGDSDSEAFF | TGTGCCAGCTCACCGGGAGGCGATTCAGATTCTGAAGCTTTCTTT | - | TRBJ1-1 | - | TRBV18
CASSPSVGASHEQFF | TGTGCCAGCAGCCCTTCAGTGGGAGCCTCCCATGAGCAGTTCTTC | - | TRBJ2-1 | - | TRBV28
CASSLAGGEQYF | TGCGCCAGCAGCTTGGCCGGAGGCGAGCAGTACTTC | - | TRBJ2-7 | - | TRBV5-1
CASSQGSGGFGYTF | TGCGCCAGCAGCCAAGGCTCAGGGGGCTTTGGCTACACCTTC | TRBD1 | TRBJ1-2 | - | TRBV4-1
CASTGTSNEQFF | TGTGCCAGCACCGGGACTAGCAATGAGCAGTTCTTC | TRBD2 | TRBJ2-1 | - | TRBV9
CASSAPTPNTEAFF | TGTGCCAGCAGCGCACCTACCCCGAACACTGAAGCTTTCTTT | - | TRBJ1-1 | - | TRBV25-1
CASSLAAPNRGGYTF | TGTGCCAGCAGCTTAGCCGCCCCTAACAGGGGTGGCTACACCTTC | TRBD1 | TRBJ1-2 | - | TRBV11-2
CASSLPGQSNEQYF | TGTGCCAGCAGTTTACCGGGACAATCTAACGAGCAGTACTTC | - | TRBJ2-7 | - | TRBV28
CASSPLGDPPLHF | TGTGCCAGCAGCCCCTTGGGAGATCCACCCCTCCACTTT | - | TRBJ1-6 | - | TRBV7-2
CASSVVGGEGTDTQYF | TGTGCCAGCAGCGTAGTCGGGGGGGAGGGCACAGATACGCAGTATTTT | TRBD2 | TRBJ2-3 | - | TRBV9
CASSQGYEQYF | TGTGCCAGCAGCCAGGGCTACGAGCAGTACTTC | - | TRBJ2-7 | - | TRBV25-1
CASSVVAGDREDTQYF | TGTGCCAGCAGCGTAGTAGCGGGGGACCGGGAAGATACGCAGTATTTT | TRBD2 | TRBJ2-3 | few | TRBV9
CASSLGQDSYEQYF | TGTGCCAGCTCACTGGGACAGGACTCCTACGAGCAGTACTTC | TRBD1 | TRBJ2-7 | - | TRBV18
CASSPSGMNTGELFF | TGTGCCAGCAGTCCTTCCGGGATGAACACCGGGGAGCTGTTTTTT | - | TRBJ2-2 | - | TRBV6-5